The 14 T cell receptor beta chains reported below all come from one sample, sequenced in a study of T cells in Graves' hyperthyroidism and ophthalmopathy (dated by TCRdb to the late 2010s). The method behind the library was multiplex PCR. The sample was run on an Illumina HiSeq 2000. The TCR beta CDR3 regions were amplified from RNA transcripts. The first round of RT-PCR for the TCR CDR3 was performed with the HTBI primer set and the Qiagen OneStep RT-PCR kit. In TCRdb, the public reads were trimmed at Q25 with fastp and aligned with MiXCR, with productive beta chains retained. Every distinct CDR3 protein forms one entry, paired with its most common genes and DNA. The sample table contains 200,000 or so distinct CDR3 sequences; only one count was recorded for 17% of them. The ten largest clonotypes hold roughly 55% of the sample. Sequencing was done on a sample of blood. The receptors derive from a woman aged 45-60 years with Graves' hyperthyroidism.

This clonotype was counted ten times or more. Germline and junction disagree at one end, which may indicate a read error. This chain joins TRBV12-3 or TRBV12-4 and TRBJ2-7; 9 bases align to TRBD2. The CDR3 runs to 14 residues. CDR3 DNA: TGTGCCAGCAGTCTAGCGGGAAATCGCTACGAGCAGTACTTC. It yields the protein CASSLAGNRYEQYF.

The rearrangement joins TRBV20-1 to TRBJ2-7; TRBD2 agrees at 11 bases. V dropped 5 bases and J dropped 0; count of bases not matched to a gene: 15. Germline CDR1 is DFQATT and CDR2 is SNEGSKA (reference sequence). The CDR3 runs to 18 residues. CDR3 sequence (DNA): TGCAGTGCTTTGATGACTAGCGGGGCCAACCAGAACTCCTACGAGCAGTACTTC. The encoded protein is CSALMTSGANQNSYEQYF.

This clonotype was seen ten or more times. This chain joins TRBV2 and TRBJ1-5; 8 bases are a match to TRBD1. V trimming: 6 bases; J trimming: 5 bases; junction bases outside the gene matches: 15. CDR3 length: 17 residues. The germline V gene encodes CDR1 SNHLY and CDR2 FYNNEI. As DNA, the CDR3 is TGTGCCAGCAGCAGCCTCCGCACAGGGGGGCTCTATCAGCCCCAGCATTTT. Its translation: CASSSLRTGGLYQPQHF.

This clonotype showed up many times. The CDR3 spells CASSLYADRIYGYTF. In DNA form, the CDR3 reads TGTGCCAGCAGTTTATACGCCGACCGGATCTATGGCTACACCTTC. This chain links TRBV27 with TRBJ1-2; D remains ambiguous. The CDR3 is made up of 15 amino acids. V was pared by 1 base and J by 4 bases, with 13 bases between. The V gene's germline CDR1 is MNHEY and CDR2 SMNVEV (reference sequence).

This clonotype came up many times. This chain links TRBV20-1 with TRBJ2-7; 11 nucleotides line up with TRBD2. Germline CDR1 DFQATT, CDR2 SNEGSKA (reference sequence). The V segment lost 6 bases and the J segment 0 bases; nucleotides outside the gene matches: 7. The CDR3 extends over 15 amino acids. CDR3 DNA: TGCAGTGCACCAAAAGGGACTAGCGGCTCCTACGAGCAGTACTTC. It yields the protein CSAPKGTSGSYEQYF.

The chain has TRBV4-2 and TRBJ1-2; the D gene is possibly TRBD1 (5 bases). The CDR3 totals 16 residues. The germline CDR1 and CDR2 sequences are LGHNA and YNFKEQ. The V gene lost 0 bases and the J gene lost 4 bases, with 15 bases spanning the gap. CDR3 in DNA: TGTGCCAGCAGCCAAGATGGCGGGACGACTATCTATGGCTACACCTTC. This sequence encodes CASSQDGGTTIYGYTF.

The CDR3 nucleotides are TGTGCCAGCAGACGCGACAGGAACACTGAAGCTTTCTTT. It encodes CASRRDRNTEAFF. The chain has TRBV6-1 and TRBJ1-1, with a possible D match to TRBD1 (5 bases). This CDR3 spans 13 amino acids. V was pared by 6 bases and J by 1 base, with 9 bases between. Germline V gene lookup returns CDR1 MNHNS and CDR2 SASEGT.

This chain links TRBV30 with TRBJ1-2, with a weak D call TRBD1 (5 bases). Between the trimmed V and J ends, which lost 4 bases and 4 bases, there was a span of 16 bases. CDR1 GTSNPN and CDR2 SVGIG come from the germline V gene (reference sequence). This CDR3 is built from 14 residues. Here the CDR3 DNA reads TGTGCCTGGATGCCAGGGAGGACGGGCTATGGCTACACCTTC. This gives the protein CAWMPGRTGYGYTF.

Concerning this clonotype itself: A much more abundant neighbour one base away suggests this may be a read error. Because it lacks the conserved phenylalanine or tryptophan at the end, this CDR3 is likely a read error. The chain couples TRBV11-2 to TRBJ2-5; a possible D gene is TRBD2 (5 bases). V shed 5 bases and J shed 5 bases, with 12 bases lying between them. Germline V lookup: CDR1 SGHAT, CDR2 FQNNGV. This CDR3 is built from 13 residues. CDR3 nucleotide sequence: TGTGCCAGCAGCCTCACGGGGTGGGAGACCCAGTACCTC. Translated: CASSLTGWETQYL.

This rearrangement joins TRBV11-2 to TRBJ2-1, with 13 positions matching TRBD2. With V trimmed by 3 bases and J by 10 bases, 6 bases remained unmatched. The CDR3 covers 15 residues. Germline V gene sequence: CDR1 SGHAT, CDR2 FQNNGV. The CDR3 nucleotides are TGTGCCAGCAGCTTCGGGACTAGCGGGGAGGGGGAGCAGTTCTTC. It yields the protein CASSFGTSGEGEQFF.

There are many counts of this clonotype. The chain recombines TRBV6-1 with TRBJ2-7; 9 positions agree with TRBD1. This CDR3 spans 13 amino acids. The junction had 5 bases not matched to a gene; V was cut back by 7 bases and J by 4 bases. The germline V gene has CDR1 MNHNS and CDR2 SASEGT. As DNA, the CDR3 is TGTGCCAGCACCGGGACAGGGAGGTACGAGCAGTACTTC. It translates to CASTGTGRYEQYF.

This clonotype was counted ten times or more. The V call is TRBV7-8, the J call TRBJ2-5; D not resolved. Germline values: CDR1 SGHVS, CDR2 FQNEAQ. The CDR3 is 11 residues long. V lost 7 bases and J 3 bases, leaving 6 bases between the germline ends. CDR3 sequence reads: CASNAEETQYF. The CDR3, as DNA: TGTGCCAGCAACGCGGAAGAGACCCAGTACTTC.

This chain links TRBV19 with TRBJ1-1; TRBD1 aligns across 8 bases. CDR3 length: 15 amino acids. The J segment lost 3 bases and the V segment lost 5 bases, leaving 8 bases of the junction unmatched. Germline V gene data show CDR1 as LNHDA and CDR2 as SQIVND (reference sequence). CDR3 residues: CASSSRTGLHTEAFF. Written as DNA, the CDR3 is TGTGCCAGTAGTTCGCGGACAGGGTTGCACACTGAAGCTTTCTTT.

V and J are TRBV12-3 or TRBV12-4 and TRBJ1-2; 7 bases map to TRBD1. CDR3 length equals 16 residues. V lost 7 bases and J lost 6; bases outside the gene matches: 17. CDR3 in DNA: TGTGCCAGCACTCGTACCCGACAGGGATCGCCGAATGGCTACACCTTC. It specifies CASTRTRQGSPNGYTF.